A single sample is the source of the 5 T cell receptor beta chains below, sequenced in a study of blood T cell repertoires in COVID-19. Measured with immunoSEQ multiplex PCR; TCRdb has only the in-frame clones, and not every one. The sample contains a few hundred thousand clones, more than 75% of which appear only once. Sequenced: PBMCs or T cells enriched from blood (not recorded which). The source of these receptors is a woman between 45 and 60 years old who had been exposed to COVID-19.

V usage is TRBV5-4 and J usage is TRBJ1-1, with D perhaps TRBD1 (6 bases). The CDR3 runs 15 residues. The V and J ends lost 0 bases and 1 base respectively, with 10 bases between them. Germline-derived CDR1 and CDR2 are SGHNT and YYREEE (reference sequence). The CDR3 nucleotides are TGTGCCAGCAGCTTGGTAGGGGGTGCGAACACTGAAGCTTTCTTT. Its translation: CASSLVGGANTEAFF.

In DNA, the CDR3 is TGTGCCAGCAGTTACTCCGACAGGGCCCCCTACGAGCAGTACTTC. Translation: CASSYSDRAPYEQYF. The chain joins TRBV27 to TRBJ2-7, with 7 nucleotides matching TRBD1. This CDR3 spans 15 amino acids. The ends lost 4 bases at V and 2 bases at J; junction bases unmatched: 8. The germline CDR1 and CDR2 sequences are MNHEY and SMNVEV (reference sequence).

J is TRBJ1-1 and V is TRBV11-2, with D hard to call. Trimming removed 5 bases from V and 6 bases from J, with 13 bases in between. Germline V lookup: CDR1 SGHAT, CDR2 FQNNGV. This CDR3 has 13 residues. CDR3 in amino acids: CASSPYGLPEAFF. In DNA form, the CDR3 reads TGTGCCAGCAGCCCATACGGGTTGCCTGAAGCTTTCTTT.

This rearrangement joins TRBV3-1 (or the pseudogene TRBV3-2) to TRBJ1-2; TRBD1 agrees at 12 bases. The trim removed 4 bases at V and 4 bases at J, leaving 13 bases unmatched. The germline CDR1 and CDR2 sequences are LGHDT and YNNKEL (reference sequence). The CDR3 is 18 residues long. The chain's CDR3 is CASSPRDRGRRSLYGYTF. CDR3 nucleotides: TGTGCCAGCAGCCCCCGGGACAGGGGGCGTCGATCTCTCTATGGCTACACCTTC.

The V and J genes are TRBV29-1 and TRBJ1-1; no clear D. The germline V gene encodes CDR1 SQVTM and CDR2 ANQGSEA. The V end was cut by 7 bases, the J end by 5 bases, with 8 bases between. There are 10 residues in the CDR3. The CDR3: CSAAATEAFF. In DNA, the CDR3 is TGCAGCGCGGCAGCGACTGAAGCTTTCTTT.